This T cell receptor (beta chain) was recovered during a study of CD8+ T cells in alopecia areata. This clone has more than one count but fewer than ten. Antigen specificity is unknown. The sample carries other DNA sequences with the same CDR3. Separation by sorting yielded CD4+ and CD8+ T cells from PBMCs. General study results and limits: Among the cells sequenced in scalp samples are also the resident alphabeta T cells of normal skin. Lesional scalp, especially alopecia totalis/universalis, showed higher clonality than normal scalp.

After isolation, RNA underwent reverse transcription to generate cDNA as the sequencing template. Using immunoSEQ multiplex PCR, the repertoire was profiled, and TCRdb retains in-frame clones only, with some absent. The sample has 150,000 to 180,000 clones, under 60% seen once; the top ten hold roughly 21%. The TCR originated in a human donor with alopecia areata. The sample consisted of CD8+ T cells sorted from blood, taken at week 0.

DNA of the CDR3: TGTGCCAGCAGCCAAGGTAATGGGTACGAGCAGTACTTC. This codes for CASSQGNGYEQYF. The chain links TRBV14 to TRBJ2-7, with D unresolved. Trimming took 1 base from V and 4 from J, leaving 8 bases between them. Germline-derived CDR1 and CDR2 are SGHDN and FVKESK. The length of the CDR3 is 13 residues.